Sequencing of this T cell receptor beta chain was carried out in a study of blood T cell repertoires in COVID-19. Study information: Donors in the United States, Italy and Spain gave samples during acute or convalescent COVID-19.

Source study methods: Reference gene primer amplification gave estimated nucleated cell counts. Generated by immunoSEQ multiplex PCR, the TCRdb table keeps only in-frame clones and is missing some. V, J and clone size derive from that table, while D and trimming were established from the DNA sequence. The sample lists 390,000 or so clones; just under 90% were seen once. Residents of 24 US areas, aged roughly 18 to 89 years, made up the participants. Clinical histories supplied by participants themselves formed the basis of cohort assignment. The specimen was PBMCs or T cells enriched from blood (not recorded which). This sequence was found in a woman aged 45-60 years who had recovered from COVID-19.

In DNA, the CDR3 is TGTGCCAGCAGTCGGACAGGGACTACGTACGAGCAGTACTTC. Translating gives CASSRTGTTYEQYF. The chain recombines TRBV6-5 with TRBJ2-7, with a tentative D call TRBD1 (8 bases). Trimming removed 5 bases at V and 4 bases at J, with 15 bases between. Germline V CDR1 and CDR2: MNHEY, SVGAGI. There are 14 residues in the CDR3.